This T cell receptor (beta chain) derives from a study of cytomegalovirus exposure and HLA in healthy donors. Across the study: Most donors, just over 80% of 350 to 450 genotyped, fell in the Caucasian-associated ancestry cluster.

A word on this clone: Its antigen is still unknown.

This CDR3 is 15 amino acids long. Per the germline V gene, CDR1 is SGDLS and CDR2 is YYNGEE. V was pared by 0 bases and J by 6 bases, with 12 bases between. PCR primers comprised 60 Vbeta and 13 Jbeta primers. Only in-frame clones appear in the TCRdb table, and some are missing; sequencing was by immunoSEQ multiplex PCR. The table records 120,000 to 150,000 clones, approximately 80% of them present only once. General observations from the study: A later analysis reportedly found fewer N-insertions in an Asian-associated ancestry cluster than the approximately 670-donor mean. Researchers reportedly found TCR beta sequences accurately predicted most subjects' HLA-A and HLA-B alleles.

The chain joins TRBV9 to TRBJ2-2, with D possibly being TRBD2 (5 bases). Sequenced sample: PBMCs. This sequence was found in a middle-aged woman in good health and CMV-seronegative. For the CDR3, the DNA is TGTGCCAGCAGCGTAGAGCTCAACGGGGCCGGGGAGCTGTTTTTT. Translated: CASSVELNGAGELFF.